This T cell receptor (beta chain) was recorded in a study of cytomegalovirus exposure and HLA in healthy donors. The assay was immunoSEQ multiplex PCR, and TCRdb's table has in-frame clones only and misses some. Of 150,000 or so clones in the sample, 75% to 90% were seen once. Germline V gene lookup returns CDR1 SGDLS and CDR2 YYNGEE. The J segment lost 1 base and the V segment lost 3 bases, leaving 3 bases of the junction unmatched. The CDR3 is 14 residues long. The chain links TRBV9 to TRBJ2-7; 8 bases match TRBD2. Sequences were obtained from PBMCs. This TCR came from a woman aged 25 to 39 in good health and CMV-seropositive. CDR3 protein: CASSARGGSYEQYF. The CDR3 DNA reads TGTGCCAGCAGCGCCCGGGGGGGATCCTACGAGCAGTACTTC.